A single TCR beta chain is shown here with its context. Its matching antigen is unknown. The germline V and J ends were trimmed by 1 base and 10 bases, with 11 bases remaining between them. CDR1 LGHNA and CDR2 YSLEER come from the germline V gene. The CDR3 is made up of 14 amino acids. This specimen belongs to a study of T cell responses to AZD1222 COVID-19 vaccine. General study results and limits: Baseline serostatus was positive in only a handful of AZD1222 recipients. As reported, nearly half of all spike-specific TCRs target variant regions that are unmutated. Distributed over spike, vaccine-associated CD4 TCRs predominated at 160-218 and 743-854.

The data were produced by immunoSEQ multiplex PCR, yet TCRdb's version contains in-frame clones alone and is incomplete. The sample lists approximately 170,000 clones; around 88% were seen once. This chain uses TRBV4-3 with TRBJ1-6; tentatively, D is TRBD1 (6 bases). The clonotype originates from an adult who received the AZD1222 COVID-19 vaccine. The specimen was peripheral blood, collected 28 days after the second AZD1222 dose. The CDR3 loop is CASSQVGAGSPLHF. The DNA for the CDR3 is TGCGCCAGCAGCCAAGTGGGGGCGGGGTCACCCCTCCACTTT.